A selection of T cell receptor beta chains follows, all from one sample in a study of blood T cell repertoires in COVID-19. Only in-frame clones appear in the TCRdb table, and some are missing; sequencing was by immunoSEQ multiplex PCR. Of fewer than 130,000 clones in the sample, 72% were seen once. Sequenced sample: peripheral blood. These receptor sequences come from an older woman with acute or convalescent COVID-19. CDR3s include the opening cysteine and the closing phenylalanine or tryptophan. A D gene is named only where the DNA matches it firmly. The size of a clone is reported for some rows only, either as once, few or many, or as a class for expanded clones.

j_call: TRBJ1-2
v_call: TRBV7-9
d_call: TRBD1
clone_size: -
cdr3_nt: TGTGCCAGCAGCTTAGAGGGGGCGTACACGGATGGCTACACCTTC
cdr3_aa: CASSLEGAYTDGYTF

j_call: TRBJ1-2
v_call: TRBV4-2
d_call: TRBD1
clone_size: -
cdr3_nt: TGTGCCAGCGGATCAGGGGGGAGCGGCTACACCTTC
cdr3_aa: CASGSGGSGYTF

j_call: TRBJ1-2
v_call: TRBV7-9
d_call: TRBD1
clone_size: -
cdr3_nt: TGTGCCAGCAGCCTGGGACAGGGGCTTTTCGGCTACACCTTC
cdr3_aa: CASSLGQGLFGYTF

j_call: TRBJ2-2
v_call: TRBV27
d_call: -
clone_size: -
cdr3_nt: TGTGCCAGCAGTTTAGAGCACAACACCGGGGAGCTGTTTTTT
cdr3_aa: CASSLEHNTGELFF

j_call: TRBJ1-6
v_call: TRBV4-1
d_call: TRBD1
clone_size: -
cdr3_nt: TGCGCCAGCAGCCAAGCCCGTTGGGACAGGGTTTCACCCCTCCACTTT
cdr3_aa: CASSQARWDRVSPLHF

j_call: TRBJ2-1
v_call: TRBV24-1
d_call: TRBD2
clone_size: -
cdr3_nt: TGTGCCACCAGTGGGGGACTAGCGCCCAATGAGCAGTTCTTC
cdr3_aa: CATSGGLAPNEQFF

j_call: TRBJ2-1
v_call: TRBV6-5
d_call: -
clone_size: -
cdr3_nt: TGTACTACGGAGGGACCCACCTACAATGAGCAGTTCTTC
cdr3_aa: CTTEGPTYNEQFF

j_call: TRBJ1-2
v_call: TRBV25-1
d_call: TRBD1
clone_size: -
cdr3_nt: TGTGCCAGCAGTGAATCTACAGGGGGCCCCTATGGCTACACCTTC
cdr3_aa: CASSESTGGPYGYTF

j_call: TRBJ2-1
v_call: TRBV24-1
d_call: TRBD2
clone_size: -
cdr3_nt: TGTGCCACCAGTGACGATAGCGGGGGTTACAATGAGCAGTTCTTC
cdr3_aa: CATSDDSGGYNEQFF

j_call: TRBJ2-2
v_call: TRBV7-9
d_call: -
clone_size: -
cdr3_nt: TGTGCCAGCAGCACCGAAAGAGAAACCGGGGAGCTGTTTTTT
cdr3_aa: CASSTERETGELFF

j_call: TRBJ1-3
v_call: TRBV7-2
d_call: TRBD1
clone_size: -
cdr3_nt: TGTGCCAGCAGATTACAGGGGACTGGAAACACCATATATTTT
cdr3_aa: CASRLQGTGNTIYF

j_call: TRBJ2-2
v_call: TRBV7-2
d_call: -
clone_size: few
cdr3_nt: TGTGCCAGGGCAGGTGCCTATCAGGGGGAGCTGTTTTTT
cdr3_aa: CARAGAYQGELFF

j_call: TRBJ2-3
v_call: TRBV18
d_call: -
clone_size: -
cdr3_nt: TGTGCCAGCTCACCACAGCCCCCGAGCACAGATACGCAGTATTTT
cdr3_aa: CASSPQPPSTDTQYF

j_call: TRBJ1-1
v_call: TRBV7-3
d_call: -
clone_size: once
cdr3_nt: TGTGCCAGCAGCTTAAACCAGGGGAAGTTAACTGAAGCTTTCTTT
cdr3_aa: CASSLNQGKLTEAFF

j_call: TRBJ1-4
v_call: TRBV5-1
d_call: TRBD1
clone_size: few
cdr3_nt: TGCGCCAGCAGCTCAGGACAGGGCAGAGAAAAACTGTTTTTT
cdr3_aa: CASSSGQGREKLFF

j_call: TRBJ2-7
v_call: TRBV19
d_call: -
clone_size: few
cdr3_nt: TGTGCCAGTCGACTGGGGCCGGACTACGAGCAGTACTTC
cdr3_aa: CASRLGPDYEQYF

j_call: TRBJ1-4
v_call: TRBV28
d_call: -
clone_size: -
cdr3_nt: TGTGCCAGCAGTTTATCCCCCAGGTGGAAACTGTTTTTT
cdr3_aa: CASSLSPRWKLFF

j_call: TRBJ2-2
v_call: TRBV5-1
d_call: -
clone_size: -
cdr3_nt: TGCGCCAGCAGCGTAATCACCGGGGAGCTGTTTTTT
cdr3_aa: CASSVITGELFF

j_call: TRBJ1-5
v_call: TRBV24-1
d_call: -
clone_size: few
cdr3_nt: TGTGCCACCAGTGATGGCACGGAGGGTCAGCCCCAGCATTTT
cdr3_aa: CATSDGTEGQPQHF

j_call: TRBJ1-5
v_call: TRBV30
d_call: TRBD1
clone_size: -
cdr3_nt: TGTGCCTGGAGTACTGGGACAGGGTTTCAGCCCCAGCATTTT
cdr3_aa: CAWSTGTGFQPQHF

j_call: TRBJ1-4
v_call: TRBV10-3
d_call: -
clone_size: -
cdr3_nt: TGTGCCATCAGTATTACTGGTTATGAAAAACTGTTTTTT
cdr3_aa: CAISITGYEKLFF

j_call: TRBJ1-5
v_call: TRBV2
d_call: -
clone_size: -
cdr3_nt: TGTGCCAGCAGTGACCAGGGAAATCAGCCCCAGCATTTT
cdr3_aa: CASSDQGNQPQHF

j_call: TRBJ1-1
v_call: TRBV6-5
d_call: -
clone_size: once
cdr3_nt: TGTGCCAGCAGTTACTCGTGGGGAGGTGAAGCTTTCTTT
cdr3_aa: CASSYSWGGEAFF

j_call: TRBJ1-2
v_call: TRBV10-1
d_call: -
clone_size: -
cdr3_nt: TGCGCCAGCAGTGCCTCTTCAGCTAACTATGGCTACACCTTC
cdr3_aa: CASSASSANYGYTF

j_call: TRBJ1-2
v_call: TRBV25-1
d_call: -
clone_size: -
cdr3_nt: TGTGCCAGCAGTCCGGGATCAAGTGCGCGTGGCTACACCTTC
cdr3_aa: CASSPGSSARGYTF

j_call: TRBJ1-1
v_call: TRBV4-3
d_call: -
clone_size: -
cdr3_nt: TGCGCCAGCAGCCAAGGCACCGGGCGGGGAATCACTGAAGCTTTCTTT
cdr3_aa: CASSQGTGRGITEAFF

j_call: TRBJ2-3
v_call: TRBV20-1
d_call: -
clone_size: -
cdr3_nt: TGCAGTGCTAGACCGGGAGATACGCAGTATTTT
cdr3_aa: CSARPGDTQYF

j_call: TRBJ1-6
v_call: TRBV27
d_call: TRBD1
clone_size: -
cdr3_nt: TGTGCCAGCAAACTAGCTTGGACAGGGAATTCACCCCTCCACTTT
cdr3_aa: CASKLAWTGNSPLHF

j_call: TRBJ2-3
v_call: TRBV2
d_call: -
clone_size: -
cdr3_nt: TGTGCCAGCAGCGTCGGACAGGGAGGGACAGATACGCAGTATTTT
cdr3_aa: CASSVGQGGTDTQYF

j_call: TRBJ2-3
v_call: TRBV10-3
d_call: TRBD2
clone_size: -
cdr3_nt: TGTGCCATCAGTGATGGGAGCGGGGGCCGCACAGATACGCAGTATTTT
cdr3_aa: CAISDGSGGRTDTQYF

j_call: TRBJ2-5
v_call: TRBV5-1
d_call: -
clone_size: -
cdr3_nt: TGCGCCAGCAGCTTGCTGGGGGGGGCCTCGGAAGAGACCCAGTACTTC
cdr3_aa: CASSLLGGASEETQYF

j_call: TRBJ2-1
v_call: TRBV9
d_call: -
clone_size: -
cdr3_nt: TGTGCCAGCGGACAGATTAATGAGCAGTTCTTC
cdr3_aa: CASGQINEQFF

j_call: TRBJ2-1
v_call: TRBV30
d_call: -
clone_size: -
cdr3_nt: TGTGCCTGGAGTGTACAGGGAAGCAATGAGCAGTTCTTC
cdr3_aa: CAWSVQGSNEQFF

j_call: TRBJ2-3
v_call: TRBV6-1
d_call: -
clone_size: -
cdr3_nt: TGTGCCAGCAGTGAAGCGCGGGGGACACGGCGGCCAGATACGCAGTATTTT
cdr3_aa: CASSEARGTRRPDTQYF

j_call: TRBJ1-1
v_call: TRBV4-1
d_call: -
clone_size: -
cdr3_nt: TGCGCCAGCAGCCAAGTAGGCACCCTGCGGGAAGCTTTCTTT
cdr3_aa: CASSQVGTLREAFF

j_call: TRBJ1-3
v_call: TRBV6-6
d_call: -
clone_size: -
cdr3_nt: TGTGCCAGCAGTTCCCAGACAGATGTTGGGAACACCATATATTTT
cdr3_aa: CASSSQTDVGNTIYF

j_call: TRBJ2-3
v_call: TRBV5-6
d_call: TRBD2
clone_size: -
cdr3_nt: TGTGCCAGCAGTTCTCTAGCGGGGATAAGAGTGTGGACAGATACGCAGTATTTT
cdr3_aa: CASSSLAGIRVWTDTQYF

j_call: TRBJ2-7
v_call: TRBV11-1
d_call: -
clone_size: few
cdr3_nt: TGTGCCAGCAGCGGCGGGTCCCCCTACGAGCAGTACTTC
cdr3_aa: CASSGGSPYEQYF

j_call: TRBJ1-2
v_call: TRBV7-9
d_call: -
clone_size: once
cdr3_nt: TGTGCCAGCAGCCGGACAGAGAATGGCTACACCTTC
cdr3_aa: CASSRTENGYTF

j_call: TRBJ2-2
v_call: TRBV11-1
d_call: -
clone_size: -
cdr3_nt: TGTGCCAGCAGCTTATACAGGGAGACCGGGGAGCTGTTTTTT
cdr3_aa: CASSLYRETGELFF

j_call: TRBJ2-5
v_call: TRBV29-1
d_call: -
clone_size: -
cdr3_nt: TGCAGCGTTGGACTTCAGAGAGAGACCCAGTACTTC
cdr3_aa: CSVGLQRETQYF

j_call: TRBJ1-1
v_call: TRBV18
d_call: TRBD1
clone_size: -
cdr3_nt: TGTGCCAGCTCTCCGCCGGGACAGGGAAGGACTGAAGCTTTCTTT
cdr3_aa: CASSPPGQGRTEAFF

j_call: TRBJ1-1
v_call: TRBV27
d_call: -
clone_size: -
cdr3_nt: TGTGCCAGCAGCAAAGGGGGGAACACTGAAGCTTTCTTT
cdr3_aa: CASSKGGNTEAFF

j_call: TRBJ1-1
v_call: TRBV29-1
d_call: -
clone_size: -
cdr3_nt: TGCAGCGTCTCAGGAAACTCGAACACTGAAGCTTTCTTT
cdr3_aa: CSVSGNSNTEAFF

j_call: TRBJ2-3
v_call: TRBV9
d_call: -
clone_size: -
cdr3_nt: TGTGCCAGCGCACTTCGGGAAGATACGCAGTATTTT
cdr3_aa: CASALREDTQYF

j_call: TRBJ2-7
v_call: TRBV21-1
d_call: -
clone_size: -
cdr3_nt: TGTGCCAGCAGCAGAAAGACAGGGTCCCACGAGCAGTACTTC
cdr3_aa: CASSRKTGSHEQYF

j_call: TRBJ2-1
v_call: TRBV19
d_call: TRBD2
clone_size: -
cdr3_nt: TGTGCCAGTAGTTCCGGGCGGGGGATAGAGCAGTTCTTC
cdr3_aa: CASSSGRGIEQFF

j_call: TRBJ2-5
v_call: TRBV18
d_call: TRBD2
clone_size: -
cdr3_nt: TGTGCCAGCTCACCGACTAGCGGCTCGGAGACCCAGTACTTC
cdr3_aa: CASSPTSGSETQYF

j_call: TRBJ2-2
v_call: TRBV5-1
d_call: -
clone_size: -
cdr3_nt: TGCGCCAGCAGCTTCCTACCCGGCACCGGGGAGCTGTTTTTT
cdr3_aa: CASSFLPGTGELFF

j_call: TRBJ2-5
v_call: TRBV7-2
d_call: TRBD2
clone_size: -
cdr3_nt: TGTGCCAGCAGCTTCACTTCTCCTAGCGGGGGGGCCGTCGGGACCCAGTACTTC
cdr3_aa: CASSFTSPSGGAVGTQYF

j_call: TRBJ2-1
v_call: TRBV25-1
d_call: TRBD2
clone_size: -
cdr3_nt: TGTGCCAGCAAAATGGGAGGGCAGTACAATGAGCAGTTCTTC
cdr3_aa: CASKMGGQYNEQFF

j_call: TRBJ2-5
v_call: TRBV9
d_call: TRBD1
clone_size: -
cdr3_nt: TGTGCCAGCAGCCCACAGGGGACACAAGAGACCCAGTACTTC
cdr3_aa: CASSPQGTQETQYF